Reported below is one T cell receptor beta chain. The CDR3 is made up of 15 amino acids. J lost 0 bases, V lost 5 bases, and 5 bases had no gene match. Looked up from germline, CDR1 is SGHTA and CDR2 is FQGNSA. This sample was included in a study of control samples from healthy donors and cancer patients. TCRdb's copy holds only in-frame clones and misses some; the assay was immunoSEQ multiplex PCR. This repertoire shows approximately 120,000 clones, about 92% found once; its top ten account for 0.5% to 0.7%. The chain couples TRBV7-2 to TRBJ1-1; 8 nucleotides agree with TRBD1. Material: PBMCs. The source is a man aged 80 or over with head and neck cancer. CDR3 loop: CASSDRTGLNTEAFF. CDR3 nucleotide sequence: TGTGCCAGCAGCGACAGGACAGGGTTGAACACTGAAGCTTTCTTT.